Presented here are 18 T cell receptor beta chains from one specimen sequenced in a study of T cells after yellow fever vaccination (dated 2019 in TCRdb). Library preparation was by 5' RACE. The sequencer listed for this sample is Illumina HiSeq 2500. TCRdb passed the public sequencing reads through fastp at Q25 and MiXCR, retaining productive beta sequences. Merged by CDR3 protein, the rows form single entries marked with the most common genes and DNA. The sample table contains about 50,000 distinct CDR3 sequences; only one count was recorded for roughly 7.3% of them. The ten biggest clones cover 25% to 30% of the sample. Reading the label with the study, this specimen's treatment or condition is: live attenuated yellow fever vaccine strain. Sequences were derived from CD8+ T cells sorted from PBMCs, sampled around 15 days after the first yellow fever vaccination. The receptors shown here come from a man in his late teens or twenties who received the YFV17D yellow fever vaccine.

The CDR3 is CASSQGLGLSGELFF. As DNA, the CDR3 is TGTGCCAGCAGCCAAGGTCTAGGGTTGTCGGGGGAGCTGTTTTTT. This sequence joins TRBV14 and TRBJ2-2, with D hard to call. V was shortened by 1 base and J by 8 bases, with 14 bases between the two germline ends. Germline loops: CDR1 SGHDN, CDR2 FVKESK. CDR3 length: 15 residues.

This clonotype has a count of ten or more. V and J are TRBV11-2 and TRBJ2-7; D not certain. Deletions cut 0 bases from V and 2 bases from J, with 11 bases between. CDR3 length: 15 residues. CDR1 SGHAT and CDR2 FQNNGV come from the germline V gene. The CDR3: CASSLDLGSPYEQYF. CDR3 nucleotide sequence: TGTGCCAGCAGCTTAGATCTCGGATCTCCCTACGAGCAGTACTTC.

Comment on this clonotype: A much more abundant neighbour one base away suggests this may be a read error. The V and J genes are TRBV7-7 and TRBJ2-1; D is ambiguous. This CDR3 spans 15 amino acids. V was cut by 0 bases and J by 6 bases, with 12 bases left in between. Germline V gene data show CDR1 as SSHAT and CDR2 as FNYEAQ (reference sequence). In DNA, the CDR3 is TGTGCCAGCAGCTTAGCGGCAGGAATCCCCAATGAGCAGTTCTTC. It yields the protein CASSLAAGIPNEQFF.

This clonotype was recorded at least ten times. V usage is TRBV7-6 and J usage is TRBJ2-7; TRBD1 or TRBD2 may be the D gene (7 bases each). The ends were cut back, 5 bases at V and 5 bases at J, with 13 bases in the middle. CDR1 and CDR2 (germline): SGHVS, FNYEAQ. The CDR3 consists of 13 residues. CDR3 coding DNA: TGTGCCAGCAGCCAGGGGGGGCTGGACGAGCAGTACTTC. Protein sequence: CASSQGGLDEQYF. Together with reference TRBV7-6 and TRBJ2-7, the CDR3 gives the full variable domain: GAGVSQSPRYKVTKRGQDVALRCDPISGHVSLYWYRQALGQGPEFLTYFNYEAQQDKSGLPNDRFSAERPEGSISTLTIQRTEQRDSAMYRCASSQGGLDEQYFGPGTRLTVT.

This rearrangement joins TRBV30 to TRBJ2-7; 10 nucleotides match TRBD1. J gave up 6 bases and V 2 bases, and 1 base lay outside the gene matches. The germline V gene has CDR1 GTSNPN and CDR2 SVGIG (reference sequence). The CDR3 is 12 amino acids. The CDR3 DNA sequence: TGTGCCTGGAGTAGGACAGGGGGCGAGCAGTACTTC. Translation: CAWSRTGGEQYF.

This clonotype came up many times. The rearrangement joins TRBV4-1 to TRBJ1-6; D unresolved. Trimming cost V 1 base and J 7 bases, with 2 bases left between them. CDR3 length: 12 residues. The V gene's germline CDR1 is MGHRA and CDR2 YSYEKL. CDR3: CASSQGNSPLHF. CDR3 coding DNA: TGCGCCAGCAGCCAAGGAAATTCACCCCTCCACTTT.

This clonotype was detected ten times or more. This sequence joins TRBV5-1 and TRBJ2-3, with TRBD1 identical over 9 bases. Germline V gene lookup returns CDR1 SGHRS and CDR2 YFSETQ. J gave up 6 bases and V 1 base, and 9 bases lay outside the gene matches. The CDR3 runs to 16 residues. The CDR3 region is CASSLSGTGPMDTQYF. DNA for the CDR3: TGCGCCAGCAGCTTGTCCGGGACAGGGCCCATGGATACGCAGTATTTT.

This clonotype was observed many times. The rearrangement joins TRBV7-9 to TRBJ1-3; D uncertain. Per germline, CDR1 SEHNR and CDR2 FQNEAQ (reference sequence). V was shortened by 2 bases and J by 3 bases, with 11 bases between the two germline ends. There are 15 residues in the CDR3. The CDR3 here is CASSLLGAFGNTIYF. The CDR3 DNA reads TGTGCCAGCAGCTTATTGGGCGCTTTTGGAAACACCATATATTTT. Together with reference TRBV7-9 and TRBJ1-3, the CDR3 gives the full variable domain: DTGVSQNPRHKITKRGQNVTFRCDPISEHNRLYWYRQTLGQGPEFLTYFQNEAQLEKSRLLSDRFSAERPKGSFSTLEIQRTEQGDSAMYLCASSLLGAFGNTIYFGEGSWLTVV.

This clonotype has only a few counts. The gene calls are TRBV9 and TRBJ2-3; 9 bases are a match to TRBD2. This CDR3 region has 18 residues. J lost 4 bases, V lost 4 bases, and 16 bases had no gene match. Germline loops: CDR1 SGDLS, CDR2 YYNGEE. In DNA form, the CDR3 reads TGTGCCAGCAGCACCAGAGGGCGGGGGGGCCATGAGGCAGATACGCAGTATTTT. It encodes CASSTRGRGGHEADTQYF.

This clonotype was recorded once. A read error is possible here, since a much larger clone lies one base away. The chain employs TRBV3-1 and TRBJ2-3; the match to TRBD2 covers 13 bases. The germline V gene encodes CDR1 LGHDT and CDR2 YNNKEL (reference sequence). The CDR3 is 17 amino acids. The CDR3 protein is CACSYAGTSGVTDTQYF. The CDR3 DNA is TGTGCCTGCAGTTACGCCGGGACTAGCGGGGTCACAGATACGCAGTATTTT.

Many counts were recorded for this clonotype. The chain uses TRBV5-1 and TRBJ1-2; D ambiguous. V was cut by 3 bases and J by 4 bases, with 7 bases left in between. The length of the CDR3 is 12 residues. Germline CDR1 SGHRS, CDR2 YFSETQ. The DNA of the CDR3 is TGCGCCAGCAGCTCCGGGTCCTATGGCTACACCTTC. It encodes CASSSGSYGYTF.

The table lists this clonotype with many counts. The rearrangement uses TRBV6-5 and TRBJ2-7; 11 bases fit TRBD1. Unmatched junction bases numbered 7, after V lost 4 bases and J lost 2 bases. Germline V lookup: CDR1 MNHEY, CDR2 SVGAGI. The CDR3 contains 16 residues. The CDR3 DNA sequence: TGTGCCAGCAGTTTTTTCCCGGACAGGGGGCCCTACGAGCAGTACTTC. Translated, it gives CASSFFPDRGPYEQYF.

This clonotype turned up a few times. The genes are TRBV7-3 and TRBJ2-3; 11 bases are a match to TRBD2. The CDR3 totals 18 residues. Germline-derived CDR1 and CDR2 are SGHTA and FQGTGA. With 3 bases clipped from V and 0 bases from J, the junction kept 8 bases outside the gene matches. The CDR3 reads CASSFGTSGSSSTDTQYF. CDR3 DNA: TGTGCCAGCAGCTTTGGGACTAGCGGTTCCTCTAGCACAGATACGCAGTATTTT.

This chain connects TRBV5-4 to TRBJ2-5; D may be TRBD2 (6 bases). The germline gives CDR1 SGHNT, CDR2 YYREEE (reference sequence). V lost 5 bases and J lost 3, with 17 bases in between. The CDR3 is made up of 15 amino acids. CDR3 sequence reads: CASSAVTSPEETQYF. In DNA, the CDR3 is TGTGCCAGCAGTGCTGTAACTAGCCCTGAAGAGACCCAGTACTTC.

In this sample, this clonotype turned up many times. V gene TRBV12-3 or TRBV12-4 combines with J gene TRBJ2-3; D unresolved. The CDR3 runs to 12 residues. Trimming removed 5 bases from V and 5 bases from J, with 8 bases in between. CDR3 coding DNA: TGTGCCAGCAGTCCCCGTAAAGATACGCAGTATTTT. This gives the protein CASSPRKDTQYF.

This clonotype occurred many times. The chain carries TRBV7-8 and TRBJ2-1, with 10 bases fitting TRBD2. V shed 5 bases and J 7 bases; nucleotides not matched to a gene: 8. Germline values: CDR1 SGHVS, CDR2 FQNEAQ. The CDR3 loop spans 15 amino acids. The CDR3 reads CASSPPSGGGNEQFF. CDR3 coding DNA: TGTGCCAGCAGCCCACCTAGCGGGGGAGGGAATGAGCAGTTCTTC.

This clonotype has at least ten counts. The chain links TRBV12-3 or TRBV12-4 to TRBJ1-5, with TRBD1 matching 7 bases. This CDR3 region has 12 residues. Trimming removed 5 bases from V and 7 bases from J; junction bases left unmatched: 2. CDR3 region: CASSGTVQPQHF. As DNA, the CDR3 is TGTGCCAGCAGTGGGACAGTGCAGCCCCAGCATTTT.

This clonotype has a count of ten or more. J is TRBJ2-7 and V is TRBV6-2 or TRBV6-3; D is unresolved. Germline V CDR1 and CDR2: MNHEY, SVGEGT. This CDR3 region has 14 residues. V dropped 2 bases and J dropped 0 bases, with 8 bases sitting between them. Here the CDR3 DNA reads TGTGCCAGCAGTTACCCTGGAGCCTCCTACGAGCAGTACTTC. Its translation is CASSYPGASYEQYF.